This T cell receptor (beta chain) was recovered during a study of OX40 agonist ivuxolimab in advanced cancers. Turning to the study itself: Patients received ivuxolimab, an intravenous treatment, every 2 weeks at 0.01 to 10 mg/kg.

The CDR3 is 13 amino acids. With 5 bases removed from V and 5 bases from J, the gap between germline ends came to 12 bases. Germline CDR1 SGHTA, CDR2 FQGNSA. TCRdb's table, derived via immunoSEQ multiplex PCR, lists solely in-frame clones and lacks some. Seen here are 70,000 to 85,000 clones, less than 90% observed once, and the top ten hold less than 2.5%. Worth noting for this clone: Its target is unknown.

Study findings and constraints: Both blood CD4+ and CD8+ T cells showed clonal growth by week 6 at 0.1 to 3.0 mg/kg.

The chain links TRBV7-2 to TRBJ1-2; weak D call: TRBD1 (6 bases). This receptor was obtained from an adult with an advanced solid tumor such as melanoma, head and neck, liver or kidney cancer. The input for sequencing was CD4+ or CD8+ T cells sorted from blood, taken in a trial of the OX40 agonist ivuxolimab. As DNA, the CDR3 is TGTGCCAGCAGCAGAACAGGGTCATATGGCTACACCTTC. Its translation is CASSRTGSYGYTF.